This section outlines one TCR beta chain sequence together with its context. Its antigen has not been determined. No base qualities exist here, and no much larger clone lies one base off it. This sample is part of a study of T cells in tuberculosis (dated by TCRdb to 2016 to 2019). Background for the entire study: To characterize T cells specific for the mycobacterial lipid antigen glucose monomycolate (GMM), the study used CD1B tetramers together with high-throughput TCR immunosequencing. In a South African clinical cohort, IGRA-negative adolescents, IGRA-positive adolescents with latent tuberculosis and adults with active tuberculosis were compared, with roughly 9 people in each group.

The immunoSEQ multiplex PCR assay was used to generate TCR libraries, with TCR-beta and/or TCR-alpha/delta assays applied to each sample. The amplified TCR libraries were sequenced on the Illumina high-throughput platform. The authors' pipeline ran thus. Clustering and dimensionality reduction relied on pairwise TCRdist distances among GMM-specific receptors from T cells that were either sorted ex vivo or expanded in vitro. The score assigned to each clinical repertoire was mean NN-distance, meaning the average TCRdist to the nearest 10% of tetramer-positive reference sequences. GEM TCR motif frequency was computed as the fraction of unique TCRs matching known GEM sequences by V/J usage and CDR3 length. Active tuberculosis was classified by linear discriminant analysis with leave-one-out cross-validation, implemented in scikit-learn. TCRdb mirrors the immuneACCESS table, restricted to in-frame sequences. Some clones are absent from its copies; in checked studies, under half trace to an unresolved V gene, and the reason for the others is unknown. For V, J and clone size, that table is used; D and trimming come from the DNA. The sample table contains fewer than 35,000 clones; only one count was recorded for roughly 95% of them. 8% of the sample comes from the top ten.

At study entry, adolescents were screened for latent tuberculosis infection using a tuberculin skin test and the QuantiFERON-TB GOLD In-Tube IGRA. Immunosequencing of unsorted cryopreserved PBMC covered, on average, around 97,000 T cells per clinical donor. Eleven high schools in the Worcester region of the Western Cape, South Africa, served as enrollment sites for adolescents aged 12 to 18 years. Around ten M. tuberculosis-infected adolescents and around 10 uninfected adolescents, matched for age and sex, were selected. For the adolescents, PBMC were isolated by density centrifugation from freshly drawn heparinized blood and then cryopreserved. Findings and caveats that apply to the study as a whole: Active tuberculosis TCR-alpha repertoires showed smaller mean NN-distances to GMM-specific TCRs than IGRA-negative controls, suggesting clonal expansion of these TCRs. Smaller NN-distances were partly driven by shorter CDR3-alpha lengths in active tuberculosis patients, and statistical significance was not reached for the TCR-beta difference. With the diverse GMM-specific repertoire as input, a classifier achieved around 87% accuracy (AUROC around 0.9), whereas GEM motif frequencies as input gave approximately 70% accuracy. Which clinical samples got chosen depended on the availability of cryopreserved specimens, and the active tuberculosis cases were adults, whereas the controls were adolescents.

In the germline V gene, CDR1 corresponds to SGHDT and CDR2 to YYEEEE. V is shortened by 7 bases, J by 0 bases, and the region joining them spans 17 bases. From cysteine to phenylalanine, the CDR3 is 15 amino acids long. Left in the record is the CDR3 DNA by itself, 45 bases read in frame from the first base. Source material: PBMCs. This chain joins TRBV5-6 to TRBJ2-7; the D gene is perhaps TRBD2, on 5 matching bases. The receptor comes from a donor aged 10-29 years with latent tuberculosis or without tuberculosis infection. The CDR3 has the sequence CASRSRGWSSYEQYF. The DNA is TGTGCCAGCCGGAGCCGGGGATGGAGCTCCTACGAGCAGTACTTC.